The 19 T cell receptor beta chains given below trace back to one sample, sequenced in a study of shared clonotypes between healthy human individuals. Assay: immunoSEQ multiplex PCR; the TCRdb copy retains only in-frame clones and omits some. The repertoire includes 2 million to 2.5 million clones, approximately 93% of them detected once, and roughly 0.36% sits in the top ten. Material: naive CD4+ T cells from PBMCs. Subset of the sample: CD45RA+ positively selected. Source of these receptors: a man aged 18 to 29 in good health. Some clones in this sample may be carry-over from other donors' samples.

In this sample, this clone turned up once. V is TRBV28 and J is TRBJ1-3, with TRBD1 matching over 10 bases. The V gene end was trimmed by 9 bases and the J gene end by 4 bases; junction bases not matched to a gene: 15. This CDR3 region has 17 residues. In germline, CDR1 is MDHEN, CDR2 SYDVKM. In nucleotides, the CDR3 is TGTGCCAGTTCGGGACAGGGGTTGAGATTCGGCGGAAACACCATATATTTT. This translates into CASSGQGLRFGGNTIYF.

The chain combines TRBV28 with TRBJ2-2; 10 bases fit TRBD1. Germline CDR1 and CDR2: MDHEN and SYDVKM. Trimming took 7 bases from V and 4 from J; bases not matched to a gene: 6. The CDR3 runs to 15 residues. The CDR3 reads CASNSWTGGTGELFF. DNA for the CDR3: TGTGCCAGCAATAGTTGGACAGGGGGCACCGGGGAGCTGTTTTTT. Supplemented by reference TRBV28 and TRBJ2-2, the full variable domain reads DVKVTQSSRYLVKRTGEKVFLECVQDMDHENMFWYRQDPGLGLRLIYFSYDVKMKEKGDIPEGYSVSREKKERFSLILESASTNQTSMYLCASNSWTGGTGELFFGEGSRLTVL.

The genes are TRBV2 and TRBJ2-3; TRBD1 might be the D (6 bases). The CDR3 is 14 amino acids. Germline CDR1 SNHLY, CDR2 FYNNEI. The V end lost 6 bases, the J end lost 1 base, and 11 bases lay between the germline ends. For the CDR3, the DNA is TGTGCCAGCAGCAACAGGGCCGGCACAGATACGCAGTATTTT. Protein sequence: CASSNRAGTDTQYF.

In DNA form, the CDR3 reads TGTGCCAGCAGCTTAGATATAGTTAACATTCAGTACTTC. This gives the protein CASSLDIVNIQYF. The V gene is TRBV11-2, the J gene TRBJ2-4; no definite D call. Trimming stripped 0 bases from V and 7 bases from J, with 7 bases between. The CDR3 has 13 residues. The germline CDR1 and CDR2 sequences are SGHAT and FQNNGV.

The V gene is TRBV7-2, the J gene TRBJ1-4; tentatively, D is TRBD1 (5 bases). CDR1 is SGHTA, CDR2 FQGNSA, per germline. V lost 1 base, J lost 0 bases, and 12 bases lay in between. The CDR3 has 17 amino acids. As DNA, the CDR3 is TGTGCCAGCAGCTTAGTTGGGACGGGGGCAACTAATGAAAAACTGTTTTTT. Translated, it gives CASSLVGTGATNEKLFF.

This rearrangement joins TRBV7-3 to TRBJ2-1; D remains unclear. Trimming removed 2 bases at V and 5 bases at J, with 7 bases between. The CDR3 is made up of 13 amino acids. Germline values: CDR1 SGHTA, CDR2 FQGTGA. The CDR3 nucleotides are TGTGCCAGCAGCTTATTTCAAAACAATGAGCAGTTCTTC. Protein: CASSLFQNNEQFF.

CDR3 protein: CASTDSMDTQYF. Here the CDR3 DNA reads TGCGCCAGCACCGATAGCATGGATACGCAGTATTTT. This chain joins TRBV5-1 and TRBJ2-3; the D is unclear. The ends were cut back, 6 bases at V and 6 bases at J, with 11 bases in the middle. Per the germline V gene, CDR1 is SGHRS and CDR2 is YFSETQ. This CDR3 has 12 amino acids.

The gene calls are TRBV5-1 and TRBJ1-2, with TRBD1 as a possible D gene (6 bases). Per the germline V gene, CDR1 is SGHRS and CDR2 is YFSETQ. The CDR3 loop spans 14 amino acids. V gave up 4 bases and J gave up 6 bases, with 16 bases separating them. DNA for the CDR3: TGCGCCAGCAGCCCATACCAGGCAGGGGATGGCTACACCTTC. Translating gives CASSPYQAGDGYTF.

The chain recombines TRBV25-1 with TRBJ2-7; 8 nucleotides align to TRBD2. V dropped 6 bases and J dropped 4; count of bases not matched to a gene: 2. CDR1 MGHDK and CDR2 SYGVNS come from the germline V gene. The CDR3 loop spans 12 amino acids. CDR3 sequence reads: CASSKRGYEQYF. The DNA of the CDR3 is TGTGCCAGCAGCAAGCGGGGGTACGAGCAGTACTTC.

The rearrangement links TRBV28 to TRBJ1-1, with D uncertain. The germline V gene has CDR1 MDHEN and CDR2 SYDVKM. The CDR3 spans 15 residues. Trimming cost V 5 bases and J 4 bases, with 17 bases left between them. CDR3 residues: CASSPGWAVGTEAFF. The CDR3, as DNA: TGTGCCAGCAGTCCCGGGTGGGCGGTGGGCACTGAAGCTTTCTTT.

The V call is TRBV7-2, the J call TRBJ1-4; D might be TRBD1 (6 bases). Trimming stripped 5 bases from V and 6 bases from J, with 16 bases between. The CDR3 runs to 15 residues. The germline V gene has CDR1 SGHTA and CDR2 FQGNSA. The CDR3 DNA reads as TGTGCCAGCAGCCGTGTGGGGGGGCCAGATGAAAAACTGTTTTTT. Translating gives CASSRVGGPDEKLFF.

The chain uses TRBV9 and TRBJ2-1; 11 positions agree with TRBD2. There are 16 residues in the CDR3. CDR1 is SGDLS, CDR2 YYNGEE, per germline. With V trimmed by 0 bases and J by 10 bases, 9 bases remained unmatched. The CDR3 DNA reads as TGTGCCAGCAGCGTAGGGGCTAGCGGGAGGCCGGGGGAGCAGTTCTTC. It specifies CASSVGASGRPGEQFF.

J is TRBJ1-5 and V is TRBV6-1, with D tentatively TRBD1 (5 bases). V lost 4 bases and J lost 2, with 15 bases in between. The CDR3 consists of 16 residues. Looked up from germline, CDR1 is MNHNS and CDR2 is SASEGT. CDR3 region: CASSGRQLGGNQPQHF. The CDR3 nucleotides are TGTGCCAGCAGTGGTCGACAGCTTGGAGGCAATCAGCCCCAGCATTTT.

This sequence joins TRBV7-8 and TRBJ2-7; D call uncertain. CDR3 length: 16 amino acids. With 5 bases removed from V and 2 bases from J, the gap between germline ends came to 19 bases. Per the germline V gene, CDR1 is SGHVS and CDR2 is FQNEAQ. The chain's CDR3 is CASSRTPSLRTYEQYF. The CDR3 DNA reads TGTGCCAGCAGCCGAACCCCCTCACTAAGGACCTACGAGCAGTACTTC.

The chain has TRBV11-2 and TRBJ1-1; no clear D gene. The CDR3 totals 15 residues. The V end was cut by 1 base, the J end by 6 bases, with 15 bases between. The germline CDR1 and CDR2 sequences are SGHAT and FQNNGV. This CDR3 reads CASSLGPIRLAEAFF. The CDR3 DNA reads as TGTGCCAGCAGCTTAGGTCCTATACGGTTGGCTGAAGCTTTCTTT.

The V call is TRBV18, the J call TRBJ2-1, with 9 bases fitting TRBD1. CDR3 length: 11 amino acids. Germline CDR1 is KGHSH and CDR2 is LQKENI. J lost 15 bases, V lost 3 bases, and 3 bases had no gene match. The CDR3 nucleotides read TGTGCCAGCTCACCCGGACAGGGGAGGTTCTTC. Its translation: CASSPGQGRFF.

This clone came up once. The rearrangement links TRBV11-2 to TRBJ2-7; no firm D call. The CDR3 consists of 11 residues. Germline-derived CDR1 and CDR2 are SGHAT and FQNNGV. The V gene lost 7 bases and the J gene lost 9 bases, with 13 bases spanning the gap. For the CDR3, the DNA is TGTGCCAGCACCTCCTCTTACAGGCAGTACTTC. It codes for CASTSSYRQYF.

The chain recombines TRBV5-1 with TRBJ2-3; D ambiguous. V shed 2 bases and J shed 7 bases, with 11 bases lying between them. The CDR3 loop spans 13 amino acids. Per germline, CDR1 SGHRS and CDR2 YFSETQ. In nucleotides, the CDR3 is TGCGCCAGCAGCTTACTCCGAGAATATACGCAGTATTTT. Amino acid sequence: CASSLLREYTQYF.

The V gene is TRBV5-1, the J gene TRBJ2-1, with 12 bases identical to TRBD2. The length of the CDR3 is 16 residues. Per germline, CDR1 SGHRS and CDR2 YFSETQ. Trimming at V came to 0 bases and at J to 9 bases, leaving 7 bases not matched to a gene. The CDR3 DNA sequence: TGCGCCAGCAGCTTGGATCTGACTAGCGGGAGAGGTGAGCAGTTCTTC. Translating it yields CASSLDLTSGRGEQFF.